A single sample gave rise to the 16 T cell receptor beta chains below, sequenced in a study of long-term antiretroviral therapy in people with HIV (dated 2022 in TCRdb). The immunoSEQ hsTCRB v3.0 assay was used at survey level resolution to sequence the TRB variable region. Not all clones reach the TCRdb copy of this immuneACCESS table, which keeps in-frame sequences only. Checked studies attribute under half of the gap to unresolved V genes and leave the rest unexplained. Here the sample has fewer than 20,000 clones; about 88% occur a single time. The top ten hold about 12% of the sample. The material was unsorted PBMCs, obtained 6.9 years after starting antiretroviral therapy. The source is a man aged 50 or older with HIV.

The table lists this clone with a few counts. This rearrangement joins TRBV19 to TRBJ1-1; 8 nucleotides line up with TRBD1. CDR3 length equals 14 residues. Germline CDR1 and CDR2: LNHDA and SQIVND (reference sequence). J was trimmed by 1 base and V by 4 bases; bases with no gene match: 2. CDR3 sequence: CASSRDRTNTEAFF. The CDR3 bases are TGTGCCAGTAGTAGGGACAGGACGAACACTGAAGCTTTCTTT.

The chain employs TRBV29-1 and TRBJ1-2; D is undetermined. The CDR3 has 11 amino acids. V was pared by 5 bases and J by 7 bases, with 11 bases between. Germline V gene data show CDR1 as SQVTM and CDR2 as ANQGSEA. CDR3 DNA sequence: TGCAGCGTTAGCGGGCCTCGTGGCTACACCTTC. The encoded protein is CSVSGPRGYTF.

The chain is built from TRBV15 and TRBJ2-7, with D perhaps matching TRBD2 (5 bases). In germline, CDR1 is LNHNV, CDR2 YYDKDF (reference sequence). V was trimmed by 5 bases and J by 7 bases, leaving 12 bases between them. This CDR3 spans 12 amino acids. The CDR3, as DNA: TGTGCCACCAGCCCCCGGGGTGGAGAGCAGTACTTC. This gives the protein CATSPRGGEQYF. Drawing the rest from reference TRBV15 and TRBJ2-7, the complete variable domain is DAMVIQNPRYQVTQFGKPVTLSCSQTLNHNVMYWYQQKSSQAPKLLFHYYDKDFNNEADTPDNFQSRRPNTSFCFLDIRSPGLGDTAMYLCATSPRGGEQYFGPGTRLTVT.

This clone has more than one count but fewer than ten. This chain connects TRBV7-3 to TRBJ2-7; no clear D gene. The germline CDR1 and CDR2 sequences are SGHTA and FQGTGA. The CDR3 has 22 residues. Trimming took 0 bases from V and 4 from J, leaving 34 bases between them. Here the CDR3 reads CASSLTGYVDTHWRGFVYEQYF. Written as DNA, the CDR3 is TGTGCCAGCAGCTTAACAGGGTATGTAGACACACACTGGCGAGGCTTCGTGTACGAGCAGTACTTC. Looking up the rest from reference TRBV7-3 and TRBJ2-7 gives the full variable domain: GAGVSQTPSNKVTEKGKYVELRCDPISGHTALYWYRQSLGQGPEFLIYFQGTGAADDSGLPNDRFFAVRPEGSVSTLKIQRTERGDSAVYLCASSLTGYVDTHWRGFVYEQYFGPGTRLTVT.

CDR3 amino acids: CASSGSGNYQETQYF. DNA for the CDR3: TGCGCCAGCAGCGGTAGCGGAAACTATCAAGAGACCCAGTACTTC. This sequence joins TRBV5-1 and TRBJ2-5, with D tentatively TRBD2 (6 bases). Germline lookup yields CDR1 SGHRS and CDR2 YFSETQ. V was cut by 4 bases and J by 2 bases, with 15 bases left in between. The CDR3 runs to 15 residues.

The chain couples TRBV7-3 to TRBJ2-1, with 7 bases matching TRBD2. The CDR3 has 13 amino acids. CDR1 SGHTA and CDR2 FQGTGA come from the germline V gene. Trimming took 6 bases from V and 6 from J; bases not matched to a gene: 5. The CDR3 sequence: CASSRDYRNEQFF. The CDR3, as DNA: TGTGCCAGCAGTCGGGACTATCGCAATGAGCAGTTCTTC.

The gene calls are TRBV25-1 and TRBJ2-5; maybe TRBD2 (5 bases). This CDR3 has 14 amino acids. In germline, CDR1 is MGHDK, CDR2 SYGVNS. V gave up 2 bases and J gave up 0 bases, with 7 bases separating them. In nucleotides, the CDR3 is TGTGCCAGCAGTGAAAGAGGGCACCAAGAGACCCAGTACTTC. This encodes CASSERGHQETQYF. Drawing the rest from reference TRBV25-1 and TRBJ2-5, the complete variable domain is EADIYQTPRYLVIGTGKKITLECSQTMGHDKMYWYQQDPGMELHLIHYSYGVNSTEKGDLSSESTVSRIRTEHFPLTLESARPSHTSQYLCASSERGHQETQYFGPGTRLLVL.

V and J are TRBV5-8 and TRBJ2-3; 12 bases are a match to TRBD2. The length of the CDR3 is 15 residues. V shed 0 bases, J shed 6 bases, and the junction held 2 bases outside the gene matches. Germline lookup yields CDR1 SGHTS and CDR2 YDEGEE. The CDR3 protein is CASSLAGLAGDTQYF. CDR3 sequence (DNA): TGTGCCAGCAGCTTGGCCGGACTAGCGGGGGATACGCAGTATTTT.

Concerning this clone itself: Relative to the germline gene, one junction end is altered; a read error may explain this. The chain combines TRBV4-1 with TRBJ2-7; D gene ambiguous. The germline CDR1 and CDR2 sequences are MGHRA and YSYEKL. The CDR3 extends over 16 amino acids. As DNA, the CDR3 is TGTGCCAGCAGCCAAGATCGGCGAGGTAGCTCCTACGAGCAGTACTTC. This gives the protein CASSQDRRGSSYEQYF.

This clone was counted a few times. This chain uses TRBV7-2 with TRBJ2-7; D remains ambiguous. Germline-derived CDR1 and CDR2 are SGHTA and FQGNSA. The CDR3 has 12 residues. Deletions cut 2 bases from V and 6 bases from J, with 8 bases between. CDR3 amino acids: CASSLLVPEQYF. The CDR3 DNA follows: TGTGCCAGCAGCTTACTAGTACCCGAGCAGTACTTC.

This clone was found once. This chain joins TRBV7-6 and TRBJ2-1, with 9 bases identical to TRBD2. Germline trimming cut 2 bases from V and 9 bases from J; bases unmatched to any gene: 8. The germline V gene encodes CDR1 SGHVS and CDR2 FNYEAQ. The CDR3 runs to 15 residues. CDR3 sequence (DNA): TGTGCCAGCAGCTTATACGCGGGAGGGCCCAGTGAGCAGTTCTTC. Amino acid sequence: CASSLYAGGPSEQFF.

V gene TRBV9 combines with J gene TRBJ2-1; the D is unclear. CDR1 is SGDLS, CDR2 YYNGEE, per germline. The CDR3 sequence is 15 residues long. The V gene lost 4 bases and the J gene lost 2 bases, with 13 bases spanning the gap. This CDR3 is CASSPDLVAYNEQFF. CDR3 sequence (DNA): TGTGCCAGCAGCCCTGATTTGGTGGCCTACAATGAGCAGTTCTTC.

The chain joins TRBV19 to TRBJ1-1; no definite D call. Trimming took off 2 bases at V and 9 bases at J, with 19 bases between the two ends. The CDR3 runs 15 residues. Looked up from germline, CDR1 is LNHDA and CDR2 is SQIVND (reference sequence). The CDR3 region has the DNA TGTGCCAGTAGTATATCGGCGCGATCTCCCTCTAAAGCTTTCTTT. As protein: CASSISARSPSKAFF.

The CDR3 region has the DNA TGCGCCAGCAGCCAAGCGGGAGGGCCCTCAGATACGCAGTATTTT. It yields the protein CASSQAGGPSDTQYF. V gene TRBV4-3 combines with J gene TRBJ2-3; TRBD2 matches at 8 bases. This CDR3 is built from 15 residues. Germline V gives CDR1 LGHNA, CDR2 YSLEER. V was clipped by 1 base and J by 4 bases; unmatched bases: 4.

This clone was found a few times. In nucleotides, the CDR3 is TGTGCCAGCAGCTTAGTAGGGTCCTACAATGAGCAGTTCTTC. It translates to CASSLVGSYNEQFF. The V gene is TRBV11-3, the J gene TRBJ2-1; unclear D gene. CDR3 size: 14 residues. Between the trimmed V and J ends, which lost 1 base and 1 base, there was a span of 5 bases. Germline V CDR1 and CDR2: SGHNT, YENEEA.

This rearrangement joins TRBV29-1 to TRBJ2-1; D gene uncertain. V lost 1 base, J lost 9 bases, and 13 bases lay in between. The CDR3 is 13 residues long. Germline V gene lookup returns CDR1 SQVTM and CDR2 ANQGSEA. The CDR3 DNA reads as TGCAGCGTTGAAGGCTCGGCTTCTGGTGAGCAGTTCTTC. Translating it yields CSVEGSASGEQFF.